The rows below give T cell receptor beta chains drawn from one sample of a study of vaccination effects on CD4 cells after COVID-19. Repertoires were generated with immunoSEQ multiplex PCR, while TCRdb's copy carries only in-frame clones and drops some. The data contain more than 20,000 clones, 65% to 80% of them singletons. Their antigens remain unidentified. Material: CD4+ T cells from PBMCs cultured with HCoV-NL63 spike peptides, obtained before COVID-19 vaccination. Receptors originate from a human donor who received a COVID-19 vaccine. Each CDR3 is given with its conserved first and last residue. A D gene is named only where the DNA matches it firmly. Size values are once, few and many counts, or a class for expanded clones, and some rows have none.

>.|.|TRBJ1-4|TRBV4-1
CASSLVDRVNEKLFF
TGCGCCAGCAGCCTCGTGGACAGAGTAAATGAAAAACTGTTTTTT
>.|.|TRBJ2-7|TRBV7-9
CASSSSHYEQYF
TGTGCCAGCAGCTCGAGCCACTACGAGCAGTACTTC
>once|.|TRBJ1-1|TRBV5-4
CASSLLNTEAFF
TGTGCCAGCAGCTTGCTGAACACTGAAGCTTTCTTT
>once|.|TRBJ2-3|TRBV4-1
CASSQGVGIGLDTQYF
TGCGCCAGCAGCCAAGGGGTGGGGATCGGTTTAGATACGCAGTATTTT
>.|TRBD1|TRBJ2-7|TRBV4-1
CASSQGRQGPYEQYF
TGCGCCAGCAGCCAAGGTAGACAGGGCCCCTACGAGCAGTACTTC
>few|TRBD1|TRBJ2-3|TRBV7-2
CASSRRQGNTQYF
TGTGCCAGCAGCCGTAGACAGGGAAATACGCAGTATTTT
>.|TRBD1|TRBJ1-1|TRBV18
CASSSQGAANTEAFF
TGTGCCAGCTCATCTCAGGGGGCTGCGAACACTGAAGCTTTCTTT
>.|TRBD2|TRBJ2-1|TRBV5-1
CASSPQTSGAYNEQFF
TGCGCCAGCAGCCCCCAGACTAGCGGGGCCTACAATGAGCAGTTCTTC
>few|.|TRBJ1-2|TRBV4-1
CASSQETGDYGYTF
TGCGCCAGCAGCCAAGAAACAGGAGACTATGGCTACACCTTC
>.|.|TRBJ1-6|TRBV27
CASSFDEGANSPLHF
TGTGCCAGCAGTTTCGACGAGGGAGCGAATTCACCCCTCCACTTT
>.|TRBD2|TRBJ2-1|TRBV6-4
CASSDGLAGNNEQFF
TGTGCCAGCAGTGACGGACTAGCGGGGAACAATGAGCAGTTCTTC
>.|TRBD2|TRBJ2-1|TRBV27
CASSSLSGREYNEQFF
TGTGCCAGCAGTTCATTAAGCGGGAGAGAGTACAATGAGCAGTTCTTC
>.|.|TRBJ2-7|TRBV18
CASSPPGVYEQYF
TGTGCCAGCTCACCACCAGGGGTCTACGAGCAGTACTTC
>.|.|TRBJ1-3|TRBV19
CASNSLGRNSGNTIYF
TGTGCCAGTAACTCCTTAGGGCGCAACTCTGGAAACACCATATATTTT
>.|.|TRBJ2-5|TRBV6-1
CASSESYVETQYF
TGTGCCAGCAGTGAAAGTTACGTGGAGACCCAGTACTTC
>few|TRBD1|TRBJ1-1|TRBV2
CASGQEYTEAFF
TGTGCCAGCGGACAGGAGTACACTGAAGCTTTCTTT
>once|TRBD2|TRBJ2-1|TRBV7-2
CASSLVWSSGYNEQFF
TGTGCCAGCAGCTTAGTATGGTCTAGCGGCTACAATGAGCAGTTCTTC
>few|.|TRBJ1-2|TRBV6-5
CASSQAVSYTGTF
TGTGCCAGCAGCCAGGCTGTTAGTTATACAGGCACCTTC
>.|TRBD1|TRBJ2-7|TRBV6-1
CASSEAEGTGDEQYF
TGTGCCAGCAGTGAAGCCGAGGGAACAGGGGACGAGCAGTACTTC
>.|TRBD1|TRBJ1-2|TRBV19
CASVDRGIDYGYTF
TGTGCCAGTGTCGACAGGGGAATTGACTATGGCTACACCTTC
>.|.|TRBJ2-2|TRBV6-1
CASSVFQVFSTGELFF
TGTGCCAGCAGTGTCTTCCAGGTCTTCAGCACCGGGGAGCTGTTTTTT
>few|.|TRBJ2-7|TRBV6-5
CASSFDRNEQYF
TGTGCCAGCAGCTTCGACAGGAACGAGCAGTACTTC
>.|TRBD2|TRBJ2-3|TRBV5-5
CASSFAPGLATDTQYF
TGTGCCAGCAGTTTCGCCCCGGGACTAGCTACAGATACGCAGTATTTT
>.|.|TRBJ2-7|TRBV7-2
CASSLASRSYEQYF
TGTGCCAGCAGCTTAGCGTCCAGATCCTACGAGCAGTACTTC
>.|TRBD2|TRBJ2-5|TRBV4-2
CASSRTSGGDFQETQYF
TGTGCCAGCAGCCGGACTAGCGGGGGGGACTTCCAAGAGACCCAGTACTTC
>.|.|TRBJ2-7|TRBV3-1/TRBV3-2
CASGRDTGAYEQYF
TGTGCCAGCGGCCGGGACACCGGGGCCTACGAGCAGTACTTC
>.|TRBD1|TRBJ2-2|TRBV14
CASSQFAGGVGGELFF
TGTGCCAGCAGCCAATTTGCAGGGGGCGTCGGCGGGGAGCTGTTTTTT
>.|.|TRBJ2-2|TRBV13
CASSLVTQGQDTGELFF
TGTGCCAGCAGCTTAGTGACGCAGGGTCAGGACACCGGGGAGCTGTTTTTT
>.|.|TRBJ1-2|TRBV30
CAWRVREGGYGYTF
TGTGCCTGGAGAGTCCGTGAAGGGGGGTATGGCTACACCTTC
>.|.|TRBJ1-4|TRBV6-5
CASSGEYNEKLFF
TGTGCCAGCTCTGGAGAGTATAATGAAAAACTGTTTTTT
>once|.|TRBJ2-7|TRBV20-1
CSAWDAPGQYF
TGCAGTGCTTGGGACGCACCCGGGCAGTACTTC
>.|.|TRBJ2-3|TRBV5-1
CASSLMGGPGDTQYF
TGCGCCAGCAGCTTGATGGGGGGGCCAGGAGATACGCAGTATTTT
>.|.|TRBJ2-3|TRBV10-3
CAISGGGATDTQYF
TGTGCCATCAGTGGAGGGGGGGCCACAGATACGCAGTATTTT
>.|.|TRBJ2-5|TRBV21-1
CASSNKQVLAEKETQYF
TGTGCCAGCAGCAACAAGCAGGTACTAGCGGAAAAAGAGACCCAGTACTTC
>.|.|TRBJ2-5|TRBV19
CASSMTDQETQYF
TGTGCCAGTAGTATGACAGACCAAGAGACCCAGTACTTC
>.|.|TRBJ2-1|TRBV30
CAWSGSRVGNEQFF
TGTGCCTGGAGTGGCTCCAGGGTAGGGAATGAGCAGTTCTTC
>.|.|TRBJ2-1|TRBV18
CASSTDQDNEQFF
TGTGCCAGCTCAACAGACCAGGACAATGAGCAGTTCTTC
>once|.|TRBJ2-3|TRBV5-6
CASSSRRVLGTDTQYF
TGTGCCAGCAGCTCCCGGCGGGTTTTGGGCACAGATACGCAGTATTTT
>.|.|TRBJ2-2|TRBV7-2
CASSVFGGGNTGELFF
TGTGCCAGCAGCGTGTTTGGGGGAGGGAACACCGGGGAGCTGTTTTTT
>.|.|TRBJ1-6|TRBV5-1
CASSLAGRSPLHF
TGCGCCAGCAGCTTGGCGGGGAGGTCACCCCTCCACTTT
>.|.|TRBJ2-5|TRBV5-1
CASSPGAGLQETQYF
TGCGCCAGCAGCCCCGGTGCAGGACTCCAAGAGACCCAGTACTTC
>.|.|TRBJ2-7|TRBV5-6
CASSLQRRITYEQYF
TGTGCCAGCAGCTTGCAAAGGCGGATTACCTACGAGCAGTACTTC
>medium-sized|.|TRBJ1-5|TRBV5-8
CASSPYNQPQHF
TGTGCCAGCAGCCCTTACAATCAGCCCCAGCATTTT
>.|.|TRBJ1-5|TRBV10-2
CASSELLGNQPQHF
TGCGCCAGCAGTGAGTTATTGGGGAATCAGCCCCAGCATTTT
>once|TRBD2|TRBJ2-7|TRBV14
CASSQIAGGSYEQYF
TGTGCCAGCAGCCAAATAGCGGGAGGCTCCTACGAGCAGTACTTC
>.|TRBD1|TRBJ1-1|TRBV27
CASSYRGGTEAFF
TGTGCCAGCAGTTACAGGGGGGGGACTGAAGCTTTCTTT
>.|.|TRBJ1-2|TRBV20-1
CSASTGGQGYGYTF
TGCAGTGCTAGTACCGGGGGGCAGGGTTATGGCTACACCTTC
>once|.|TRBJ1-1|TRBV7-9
CASSDGKHGENTEAFF
TGTGCCAGCAGCGATGGGAAACATGGGGAGAACACTGAAGCTTTCTTT
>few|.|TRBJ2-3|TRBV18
CASSSDSDTQYF
TGTGCCAGCTCGTCAGACTCAGATACGCAGTATTTT
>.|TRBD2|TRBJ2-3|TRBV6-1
CASSEGLAGGLDTQYF
TGTGCCAGCAGTGAAGGACTAGCGGGAGGTTTAGATACGCAGTATTTT
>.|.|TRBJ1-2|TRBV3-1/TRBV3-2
CASSQDDTGSGYTF
TGTGCCAGCAGCCAAGATGACACAGGGAGCGGCTACACCTTC
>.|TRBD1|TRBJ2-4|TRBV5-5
CASSLAQGATKNIQYF
TGTGCCAGCAGCTTGGCCCAGGGGGCGACCAAAAACATTCAGTACTTC
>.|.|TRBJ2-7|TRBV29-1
CSVDDSAYEQYF
TGCAGCGTTGATGACTCGGCCTACGAGCAGTACTTC
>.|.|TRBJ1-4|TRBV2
CASSYRDSGEKLFF
TGTGCCAGCAGTTACAGGGATTCCGGTGAAAAACTGTTTTTT
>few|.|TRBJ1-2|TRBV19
CASSLEGYNYGYTF
TGTGCCAGTAGCCTCGAGGGATATAACTATGGCTACACCTTC